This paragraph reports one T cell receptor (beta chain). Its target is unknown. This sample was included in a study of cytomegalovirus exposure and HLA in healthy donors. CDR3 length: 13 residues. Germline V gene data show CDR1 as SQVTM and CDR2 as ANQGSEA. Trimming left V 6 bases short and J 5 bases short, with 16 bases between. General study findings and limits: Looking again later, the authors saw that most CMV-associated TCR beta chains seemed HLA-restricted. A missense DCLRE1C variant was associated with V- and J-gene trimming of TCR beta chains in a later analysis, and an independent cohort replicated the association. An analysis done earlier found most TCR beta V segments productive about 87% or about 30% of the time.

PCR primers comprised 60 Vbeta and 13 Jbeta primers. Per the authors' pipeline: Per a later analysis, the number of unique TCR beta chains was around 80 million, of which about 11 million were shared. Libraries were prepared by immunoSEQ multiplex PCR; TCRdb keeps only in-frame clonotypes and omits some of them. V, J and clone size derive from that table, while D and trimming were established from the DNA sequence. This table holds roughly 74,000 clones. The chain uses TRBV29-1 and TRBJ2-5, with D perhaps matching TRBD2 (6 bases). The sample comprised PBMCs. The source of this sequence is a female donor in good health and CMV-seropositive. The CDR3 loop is CSVAWDSSETQYF. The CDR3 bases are TGCAGCGTCGCCTGGGACTCGAGCGAGACCCAGTACTTC.